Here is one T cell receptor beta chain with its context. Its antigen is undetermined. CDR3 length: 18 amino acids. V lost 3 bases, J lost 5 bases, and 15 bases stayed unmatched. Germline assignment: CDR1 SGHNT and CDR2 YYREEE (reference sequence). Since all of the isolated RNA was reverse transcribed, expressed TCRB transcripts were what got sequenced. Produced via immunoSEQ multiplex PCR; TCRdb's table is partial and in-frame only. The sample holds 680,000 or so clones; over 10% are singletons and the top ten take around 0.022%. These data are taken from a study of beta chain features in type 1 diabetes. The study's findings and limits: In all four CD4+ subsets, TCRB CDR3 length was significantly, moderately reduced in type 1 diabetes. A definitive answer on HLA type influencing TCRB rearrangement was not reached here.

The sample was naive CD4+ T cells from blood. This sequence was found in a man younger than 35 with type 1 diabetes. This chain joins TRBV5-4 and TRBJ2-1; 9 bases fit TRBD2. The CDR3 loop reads CASSSLPPVAGVDNEQFF. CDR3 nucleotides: TGTGCCAGCAGCTCACTACCCCCCGTAGCGGGGGTAGACAATGAGCAGTTCTTC.